Here is one T cell receptor beta chain with its context. As yet, its antigen is unknown. Noted treatment: roughly 10-day PBMC culture with coronavirus spike peptide pools or control peptides (ViraFEST assay). This sample was taken from a study of vaccination and CD4 T cells after COVID-19. Study outcomes and limitations: Of the reactive clones in convalescent patients, a median around 86% showed up only post-vaccination.

Trimming took 3 bases from V and 2 from J, leaving 7 bases between them. CDR3 length equals 13 residues. The Oncomine TCR Beta short-read assay was applied to DNA of cultured CD4+ T cells. TCRdb fed the PCR reads into MiXCR, producing one record per CDR3 protein. Found here are 21,000 or so distinct CDR3 sequences, around two fifths of them singletons; the top ten hold around 13%. This receptor was identified in a human donor who had recovered from COVID-19. The material sequenced was CD4+ T cells from blood, cultured in vitro. The J gene is TRBJ1-2, the V gene TRBV12-3 or TRBV12-4; D is unresolved. CDR3 sequence (DNA): TGTGCCAGCAGTTTGTCCAGAAACTATGGCTACACCTTC. It encodes CASSLSRNYGYTF.